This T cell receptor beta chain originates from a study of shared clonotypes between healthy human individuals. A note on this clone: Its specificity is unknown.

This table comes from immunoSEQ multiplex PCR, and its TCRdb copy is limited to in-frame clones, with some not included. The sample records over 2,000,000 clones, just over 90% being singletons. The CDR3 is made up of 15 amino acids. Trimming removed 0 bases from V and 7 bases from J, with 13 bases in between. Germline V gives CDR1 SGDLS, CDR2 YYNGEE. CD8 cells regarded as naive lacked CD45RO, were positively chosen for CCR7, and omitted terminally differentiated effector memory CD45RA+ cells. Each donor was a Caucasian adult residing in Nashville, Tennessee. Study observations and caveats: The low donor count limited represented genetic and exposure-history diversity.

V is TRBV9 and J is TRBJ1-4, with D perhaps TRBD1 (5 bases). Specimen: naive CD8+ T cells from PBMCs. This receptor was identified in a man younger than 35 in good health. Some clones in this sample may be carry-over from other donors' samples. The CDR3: CASSVASRGGEKLFF. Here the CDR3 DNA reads TGTGCCAGCAGCGTAGCTTCAAGGGGCGGTGAAAAACTGTTTTTT.